This entry concerns a single T cell receptor (beta chain). Only Caucasian adults living in Nashville, Tennessee served as donors. This specimen belongs to a study of shared clonotypes between healthy human individuals. It was across several immunoSEQ plates that each subset's genomic DNA was evenly split. Sequencing used immunoSEQ multiplex PCR; TCRdb keeps in-frame clones, though not all of them. Here the sample spans under 1,100,000 clones, under 80% being singletons. CDR3 size: 15 residues. CDR1 and CDR2 from the germline V gene are SGHTA and FQGTGA. V lost 1 base to trimming and J lost 3 bases, with 10 bases between them.

This TCR derives from a young man in good health. What was sequenced was memory CD4+ T cells sorted from blood. As to subset: CD45RA-negative fraction. The chain joins TRBV7-3 to TRBJ2-4; D unresolved. As DNA, the CDR3 is TGTGCCAGCAGCTTAATGAACCTCGACAAAAACATTCAGTACTTC. The encoded protein is CASSLMNLDKNIQYF.